Described below is a single TCR beta chain sequence and its context. Its antigen is still unknown. Libraries were prepared by immunoSEQ multiplex PCR; TCRdb keeps only in-frame clonotypes and omits some of them. The sample consists of some 65,000 clones, around 86% of them appearing once. The data originate from a study of OX40 agonist ivuxolimab in advanced cancers. About the study: Partial responses were achieved by three patients, of whom one had hepatocellular carcinoma and two had cutaneous melanoma.

Findings of the study overall: Circulating CD4+ and CD8+ T cells showed clonal expansion by week 6 at 0.1 to 3.0 mg/kg. Those patients achieving a partial response at 0.1-3.0 mg/kg showed among the lowest clonal expansion.

The sequencing here drew on CD4+ or CD8+ T cells sorted from blood, taken in a trial of the OX40 agonist ivuxolimab. The sequence was collected from an adult with an advanced solid tumor such as melanoma, head and neck, liver or kidney cancer.

The CDR3 loop is CASSKKLTSRPMRSSYEQYF. The CDR3 region has the DNA TGTGCCAGCAGCAAGAAACTGACTAGTCGCCCCATGAGAAGCTCCTACGAGCAGTACTTC. The chain employs TRBV21-1 and TRBJ2-7; the table's D gene call, TRBD2, was not cross checked with the DNA. TRBV21-1 is a documented pseudogene. This CDR3 spans 20 amino acids.